Shown below are 24 T cell receptor beta chains from a single sample sequenced in a study of T cell changes during pregnancy in multiple sclerosis. Method: immunoSEQ multiplex PCR; TCRdb's copy keeps in-frame clones and lacks some. The repertoire has 69,000 or so clones, roughly 92% of them found once; the top ten carry roughly 2%. Sequenced material: peripheral blood, taken in the third trimester of pregnancy. The receptors shown here come from a female donor in good health, enrolled as a control in a pregnancy study.

The rearrangement links TRBV29-1 to TRBJ1-2; TRBD1 might be the D (5 bases). There are 12 residues in the CDR3. Germline assignment: CDR1 SQVTM and CDR2 ANQGSEA. Trimming left V 7 bases short and J 4 bases short, with 13 bases between. The CDR3 loop reads CSAGGPGYGYTF. In DNA, the CDR3 is TGCAGCGCGGGGGGACCCGGCTATGGCTACACCTTC.

The chain couples TRBV4-3 to TRBJ2-3; 10 positions agree with TRBD1. This CDR3 contains 16 residues. Germline V gene lookup returns CDR1 LGHNA and CDR2 YSLEER. Trimming cost V 1 base and J 2 bases; bases outside gene matches: 3. The CDR3 sequence: CASSQGQGAHTDTQYF. The DNA for the CDR3 is TGCGCCAGCAGCCAAGGACAGGGGGCACACACAGATACGCAGTATTTT.

The chain is built from TRBV28 and TRBJ2-7; TRBD1 aligns across 9 bases. CDR3 size: 14 residues. The trim removed 4 bases at V and 2 bases at J, leaving 3 bases unmatched. CDR1 MDHEN and CDR2 SYDVKM come from the germline V gene. The CDR3 coding sequence is TGTGCCAGCAGTTCCCGGGACAGGGCCTACGAGCAGTACTTC. Its translation is CASSSRDRAYEQYF.

The gene calls are TRBV12-5 and TRBJ2-1, with 9 bases that match TRBD2. The CDR3 runs 16 residues. V lost 5 bases, J lost 4 bases, and 9 bases stayed unmatched. Germline V gene lookup returns CDR1 LGHNT and CDR2 FRNRAP. The chain's CDR3 is CASGAPGTSIYNEQFF. CDR3 coding DNA: TGTGCTAGTGGTGCGCCCGGGACTAGCATATACAATGAGCAGTTCTTC. Filled out from reference TRBV12-5 and TRBJ2-1, the complete variable domain reads DARVTQTPRHKVTEMGQEVTMRCQPILGHNTVFWYRQTMMQGLELLAYFRNRAPLDDSGMPKDRFSAEMPDATLATLKIQPSEPRDSAVYFCASGAPGTSIYNEQFFGPGTRLTVL.

This clone was seen a few times. The rearrangement links TRBV6-4 to TRBJ2-1; 11 nucleotides agree with TRBD2. Germline values: CDR1 MRHNA, CDR2 SNTAGT. This CDR3 comprises 16 residues. Unmatched junction bases numbered 10, after V lost 6 bases and J lost 6 bases. The CDR3 DNA reads as TGTGCCAGCAGCGAAGCCGGGACTAGCGGACCCAATGAGCAGTTCTTC. Residues: CASSEAGTSGPNEQFF.

The chain carries TRBV29-1 and TRBJ2-1; TRBD2 matches 10 bases. The CDR3 is 14 residues long. The V gene's germline CDR1 is SQVTM and CDR2 ANQGSEA. V dropped 5 bases and J dropped 4; count of bases not matched to a gene: 5. CDR3 loop: CSVLGTSVYNEQFF. The CDR3 DNA follows: TGCAGCGTTTTAGGGACTAGCGTTTACAATGAGCAGTTCTTC.

The V call is TRBV30, the J call TRBJ1-2, with a tentative D call TRBD1 (6 bases). V was shortened by 6 bases and J by 7 bases, with 12 bases between the two germline ends. The CDR3 is 11 residues long. CDR1 is GTSNPN and CDR2 is SVGIG in the germline V gene (reference sequence). CDR3 in DNA: TGTGCCTGCCCCACAGGGCCTGGCTACACCTTC. It codes for CACPTGPGYTF.

The J gene is TRBJ2-1, the V gene TRBV5-5, with 8 positions matching TRBD2. Germline CDR1 reads SGHKS; CDR2 reads YYEKEE (reference sequence). V gave up 4 bases and J gave up 8 bases; unmatched junction bases: 8. The length of the CDR3 is 14 residues. The CDR3 DNA sequence: TGTGCCAGCAGCGGGGACCAGCGGGGGTATGAGCAGTTCTTC. Protein: CASSGDQRGYEQFF. The full variable domain, its missing parts supplied by reference TRBV5-5 and TRBJ2-1, is DAGVTQSPTHLIKTRGQQVTLRCSPISGHKSVSWYQQVLGQGPQFIFQYYEKEERGRGNFPDRFSARQFPNYSSELNVNALLLGDSALYLCASSGDQRGYEQFFGPGTRLTVL.

The V and J genes are TRBV10-3 and TRBJ2-1; TRBD1 matches at 7 bases. J lost 6 bases, V lost 4 bases, and 9 bases had no gene match. Looked up from germline, CDR1 is ENHRY and CDR2 is SYGVKD. This CDR3 is 15 amino acids long. CDR3 nucleotides: TGTGCCATCAGTGGCCGCGCGACAGGGAGCAATGAGCAGTTCTTC. This encodes CAISGRATGSNEQFF.

The chain joins TRBV4-3 to TRBJ2-2, with D uncertain. V was shortened by 0 bases and J by 6 bases, with 5 bases between the two germline ends. Germline V lookup: CDR1 LGHNA, CDR2 YSLEER. The CDR3 covers 13 residues. CDR3: CASSQDLSGELFF. The CDR3 DNA is TGCGCCAGCAGCCAAGATCTGTCCGGGGAGCTGTTTTTT.

For the CDR3, the DNA is TGTGCCAGCAGCCCTGGGGGATTGACAGGGAACTATGGCTACACCTTC. Residues: CASSPGGLTGNYGYTF. The V call is TRBV5-4, the J call TRBJ1-2; 7 bases match TRBD1. Germline CDR1 is SGHNT and CDR2 is YYREEE (reference sequence). The CDR3 is 16 amino acids. J lost 2 bases, V lost 4 bases, and 11 bases had no gene match.

The chain uses TRBV18 and TRBJ2-3; the match to TRBD1 covers 7 bases. Trimming removed 1 base from V and 3 bases from J; junction bases left unmatched: 10. This CDR3 is built from 17 residues. The V gene's germline CDR1 is KGHSH and CDR2 LQKENI. Written as DNA, the CDR3 is TGTGCCAGCTCACCACGTTTAACAGGGGTTTTGACAGATACGCAGTATTTT. As protein: CASSPRLTGVLTDTQYF.

For the CDR3, the DNA is TGTGCCAGCAGCTTAGGTAGGGGAGAGACCCAGTACTTC. It yields the protein CASSLGRGETQYF. The rearrangement links TRBV7-8 to TRBJ2-5, with TRBD1 as a possible D gene (5 bases). The V gene's germline CDR1 is SGHVS and CDR2 FQNEAQ. The CDR3 has 13 residues. V was shortened by 1 base and J by 4 bases, with 7 bases between the two germline ends.

This chain connects TRBV19 to TRBJ2-2; 8 bases align to TRBD2. V was clipped by 5 bases and J by 7 bases; unmatched bases: 18. The CDR3 length is 18 residues. Germline CDR1 reads LNHDA; CDR2 reads SQIVND (reference sequence). This CDR3 is CASSDAGGFGGLNGELFF. In DNA form, the CDR3 reads TGTGCCAGTAGTGACGCGGGAGGTTTTGGGGGACTCAACGGGGAGCTGTTTTTT.

The V gene is TRBV5-4, the J gene TRBJ1-2; unclear D gene. Germline CDR1 and CDR2: SGHNT and YYREEE (reference sequence). The CDR3 sequence is 15 residues long. Trimming removed 5 bases from V and 0 bases from J, with 14 bases in between. CDR3 in amino acids: CASRGGVGANYGYTF. The CDR3 coding sequence is TGTGCCAGCAGAGGTGGGGTCGGGGCTAACTATGGCTACACCTTC.

V usage is TRBV5-1 and J usage is TRBJ2-7, with TRBD1 matching over 9 bases. Germline CDR1 is SGHRS and CDR2 is YFSETQ. The CDR3 sequence is 14 residues long. The J segment lost 5 bases and the V segment lost 4 bases, leaving 7 bases of the junction unmatched. As DNA, the CDR3 is TGCGCCAGCAGCCCCCGGGACAGGGTCGACGAGCAGTACTTC. Encoded protein: CASSPRDRVDEQYF.

V is TRBV30 and J is TRBJ2-7, with D unresolved. Trimming stripped 2 bases from V and 3 bases from J, with 8 bases between. Per germline, CDR1 GTSNPN and CDR2 SVGIG (reference sequence). The CDR3 covers 12 residues. The DNA of the CDR3 is TGTGCCTGGAGTAGCCCCGGCTACGAGCAGTACTTC. As protein: CAWSSPGYEQYF.

The chain has TRBV6-5 and TRBJ1-2; D perhaps matches TRBD1 (6 bases). V lost 9 bases to trimming and J lost 8 bases, with 16 bases between them. Germline values: CDR1 MNHEY, CDR2 SVGAGI. CDR3 size: 12 residues. CDR3 in DNA: TGTGCCAGTGCCGCAGGGGATGGGGGCTACACCTTC. Translated, it gives CASAAGDGGYTF.

The chain links TRBV5-1 to TRBJ2-2; 12 bases fit TRBD2. This CDR3 comprises 16 residues. Germline CDR1 SGHRS, CDR2 YFSETQ. V trimming: 3 bases; J trimming: 8 bases; junction bases outside the gene matches: 8. CDR3 in amino acids: CASSSGLAGPAGELFF. CDR3 coding DNA: TGCGCCAGCAGCTCCGGACTAGCGGGGCCCGCGGGGGAGCTGTTTTTT.

The chain has TRBV27 and TRBJ1-2; 9 positions agree with TRBD1. The length of the CDR3 is 15 residues. The germline V gene has CDR1 MNHEY and CDR2 SMNVEV (reference sequence). With 6 bases clipped from V and 4 bases from J, the junction kept 9 bases outside the gene matches. CDR3 coding DNA: TGTGCCAGCAGGACGACGACAGGGGGTGTCTATGGCTACACCTTC. It encodes CASRTTTGGVYGYTF.

The chain is built from TRBV7-2 and TRBJ2-3, with D possibly TRBD2 on 6 matching bases. CDR3 size: 16 residues. Germline V gene data show CDR1 as SGHTA and CDR2 as FQGNSA. V lost 5 bases and J 4 bases, leaving 19 bases between the germline ends. DNA of the CDR3: TGTGCCAGCAGCCCGCGGGTTAGCGGACTCGCAGATACGCAGTATTTT. Residues: CASSPRVSGLADTQYF.

The chain is built from TRBV30 and TRBJ1-5; TRBD1 might be the D (6 bases). The CDR3 consists of 15 residues. V gave up 5 bases and J gave up 0 bases, with 14 bases separating them. Germline CDR1 and CDR2: GTSNPN and SVGIG (reference sequence). CDR3 DNA sequence: TGTGCCTGGTCCCAGGGGCACGCTAGCAATCAGCCCCAGCATTTT. Residues: CAWSQGHASNQPQHF.

The gene calls are TRBV5-1 and TRBJ1-1, with TRBD1 identical over 8 bases. The CDR3 extends over 14 amino acids. After removal of 4 bases from V and 4 bases from J, the junction contained 6 bases not matched to a gene. Germline V gene lookup returns CDR1 SGHRS and CDR2 YFSETQ. CDR3 sequence reads: CASSATGVGTEAFF. CDR3 in DNA: TGCGCCAGCAGCGCGACAGGGGTCGGCACTGAAGCTTTCTTT.

This sequence joins TRBV30 and TRBJ2-7; D is perhaps TRBD2 (7 bases). Germline CDR1 is GTSNPN and CDR2 is SVGIG (reference sequence). Trimming removed 3 bases at V and 6 bases at J, with 12 bases between. The CDR3 consists of 12 residues. CDR3 amino acids: CAWRKGGSEQYF. CDR3 bases: TGTGCCTGGAGGAAGGGGGGGAGCGAGCAGTACTTC.